Listed here is a single T cell receptor (beta chain). Its cognate antigen is unknown. These data come from a study of cytomegalovirus exposure and HLA in healthy donors. At the level of the study: Researchers found that roughly 81% of about 400 genotyped donors fell within the Caucasian-associated ancestry cluster. Study-level points and caveats: Sequencing likely caused a cluster of highly shared sequence variants. A missense DCLRE1C variant was associated with V- and J-gene trimming of TCR beta chains in a later analysis, and an independent cohort replicated the association. Published work reported that the classifier diagnosed cytomegalovirus status with high specificity and sensitivity.

The V and J ends lost 6 bases and 1 base respectively, with 6 bases between them. This CDR3 has 12 amino acids. Germline CDR1 is ENHRY and CDR2 is SYGVKD. Amplification used 60 Vbeta primers and 13 Jbeta primers. TCRdb's copy holds only in-frame clones and misses some; the assay was immunoSEQ multiplex PCR. The sample has roughly 66,000 clones; around 78% are singletons. The gene calls are TRBV10-3 and TRBJ1-1, with D possibly TRBD1 on 5 matching bases. The sample comprised PBMCs. The TCR sequence derives from a man aged 50 or older in good health and CMV-seronegative. CDR3 sequence reads: CAISGGNTEAFF. The CDR3 DNA is TGTGCCATCAGCGGGGGGAACACTGAAGCTTTCTTT.